The entry that follows covers one T cell receptor beta chain sequence. The target antigen is unknown. This record belongs to a study of identical twins. Study-wide points: Zero-insertion results could be subject to partial confounding by invariant MAIT and iNKT cells. Insertion counts were lower in abundant cord blood beta clonotypes, a trend that memory repertoires did not show.

TCRdb redid the calling of the 5' RACE reads with MiXCR, one entry per CDR3 protein. The sample contains under 250,000 distinct CDR3 sequences, around 6.9% of which appear only once. Germline CDR1 MNHEY, CDR2 SVGAGI. This CDR3 region has 14 residues. The V end was cut by 0 bases, the J end by 4 bases, with 8 bases between. The sample was also linked to a second study, of yellow fever vaccine responses in identical twins.

The sequenced sample consisted of memory (CD45RO+) T cells sorted from blood. The chain employs TRBV6-5 and TRBJ2-3; D is undetermined. The TCR was taken from a young woman in good health. CDR3 loop: CASSYSKTSDTQYF. The CDR3 bases are TGTGCCAGCAGTTACTCGAAGACCTCAGATACGCAGTATTTT.